This TCR beta chain was sequenced for a study of CD8 T cells in Susac syndrome. Bulk CD8+ and CD4+ cells came from magnetic negative isolation; CD8+ TEMRA by FACS. CDR1 and CDR2 (germline): LNHNV, YYDKDF (reference sequence). Between the trimmed V and J ends, which lost 0 bases and 5 bases, there was a span of 16 bases. This CDR3 spans 16 amino acids. Reverse transcription of roughly 0.45 to 1 ug RNA was performed with random hexamers. TCR beta CDR3 was amplified by immunoSEQ covering 54 Vbeta and 13 Jbeta. One entry per CDR3 protein results from TCRdb running MiXCR on the immunoSEQ multiplex PCR reads. The data show some 150,000 distinct CDR3 sequences, roughly 94% seen once.

This TCR was recovered from a human donor in good health. The chain combines TRBV15 with TRBJ1-1, with D unclear. The specimen sequenced was CD4+ T cells from PBMCs. CDR3 sequence reads: CATSRDGGPQRTEAFF. In nucleotides, the CDR3 is TGTGCCACCAGCAGAGACGGCGGGCCTCAGAGGACTGAAGCTTTCTTT.